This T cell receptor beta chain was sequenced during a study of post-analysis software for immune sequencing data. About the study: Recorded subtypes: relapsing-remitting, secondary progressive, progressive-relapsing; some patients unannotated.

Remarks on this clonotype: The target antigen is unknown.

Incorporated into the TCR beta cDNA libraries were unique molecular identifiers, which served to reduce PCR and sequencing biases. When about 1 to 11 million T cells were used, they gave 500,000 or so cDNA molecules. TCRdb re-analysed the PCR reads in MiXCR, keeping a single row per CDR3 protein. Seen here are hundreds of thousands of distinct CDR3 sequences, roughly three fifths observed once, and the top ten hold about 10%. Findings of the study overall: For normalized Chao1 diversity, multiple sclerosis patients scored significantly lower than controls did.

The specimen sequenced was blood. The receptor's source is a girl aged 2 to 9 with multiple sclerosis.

CDR3 in amino acids: CASSYVTRGHAKNIQYF. The CDR3 DNA is TGTGCCAGCAGTTACGTGACCAGGGGGCATGCCAAAAACATTCAGTACTTC. V gene TRBV6-5 combines with J gene TRBJ2-4; 8 positions agree with TRBD1. CDR3 length: 17 amino acids. Germline V gene sequence: CDR1 MNHEY, CDR2 SVGAGI. V was clipped by 2 bases and J by 1 base; unmatched bases: 7.